This T cell receptor beta chain was identified in a study of cytomegalovirus exposure and HLA in healthy donors. Study observations and caveats: When analyzed later, the rates of TCR association showed variation by HLA locus, with DRB1 the most and HLA-C the fewest. Diagnosis of cytomegalovirus status made by the classifier reportedly showed high specificity and sensitivity.

Primers for the PCR totalled 60 Vbeta and 13 Jbeta. Per the study methods: Later work found about 80 million unique TCR beta chains, with 9 million to 13 million shared. Assay used: immunoSEQ multiplex PCR; TCRdb lists only in-frame clones, some missing. V and J calls and clone size are copied from that table; D and trimming were computed from the DNA. The table shows 100,000 to 150,000 clones, with 82% occurring only once. As for this clone: No antigen is known for it.

Trimming took off 2 bases at V and 5 bases at J, with 17 bases between the two ends. The CDR3 sequence is 15 residues long. CDR1 and CDR2 from the germline V gene are SGHNT and YYREEE (reference sequence). The sequenced material came from PBMCs. The chain combines TRBV5-4 with TRBJ2-7, with a possible D match to TRBD1 (6 bases). The TCR comes from a male donor in good health and CMV-seropositive. The CDR3 DNA reads TGTGCCAGCAGCTTACCAGGTGACAGGTCCCACGAGCAGTACTTC. Translated: CASSLPGDRSHEQYF.